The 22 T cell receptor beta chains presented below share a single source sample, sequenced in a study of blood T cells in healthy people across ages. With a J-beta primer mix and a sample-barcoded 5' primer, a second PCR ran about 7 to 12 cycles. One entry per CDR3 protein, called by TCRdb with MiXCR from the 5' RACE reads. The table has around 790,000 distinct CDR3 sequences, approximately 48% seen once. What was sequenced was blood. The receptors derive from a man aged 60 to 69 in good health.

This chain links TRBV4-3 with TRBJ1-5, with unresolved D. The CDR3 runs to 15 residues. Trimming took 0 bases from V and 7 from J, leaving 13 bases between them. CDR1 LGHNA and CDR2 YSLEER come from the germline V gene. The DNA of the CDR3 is TGCGCCAGCAGCCAAGAGTCGACGGGTAGGCAGCCCCAGCATTTT. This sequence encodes CASSQESTGRQPQHF.

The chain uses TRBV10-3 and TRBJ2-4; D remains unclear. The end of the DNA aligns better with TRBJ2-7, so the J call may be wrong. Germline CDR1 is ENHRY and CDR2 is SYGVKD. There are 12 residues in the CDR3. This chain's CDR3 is CAISESRNEQYF. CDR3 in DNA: TGTGCCATCAGTGAGTCGAGGAACGAGCAGTACTTC.

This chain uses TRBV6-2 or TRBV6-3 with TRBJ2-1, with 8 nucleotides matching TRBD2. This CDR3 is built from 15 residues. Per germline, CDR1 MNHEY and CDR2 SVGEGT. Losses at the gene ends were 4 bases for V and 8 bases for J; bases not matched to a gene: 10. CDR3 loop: CASSFLGLARDEQFF. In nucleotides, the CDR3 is TGTGCCAGCAGTTTCCTCGGACTAGCTAGGGATGAGCAGTTCTTC.

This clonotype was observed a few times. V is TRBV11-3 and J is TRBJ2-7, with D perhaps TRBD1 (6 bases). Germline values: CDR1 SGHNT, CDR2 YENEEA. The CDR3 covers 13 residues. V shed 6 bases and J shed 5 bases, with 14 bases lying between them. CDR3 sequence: CASSPYRDHEQYF. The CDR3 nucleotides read TGTGCCAGCAGTCCGTACAGGGACCACGAGCAGTACTTC.

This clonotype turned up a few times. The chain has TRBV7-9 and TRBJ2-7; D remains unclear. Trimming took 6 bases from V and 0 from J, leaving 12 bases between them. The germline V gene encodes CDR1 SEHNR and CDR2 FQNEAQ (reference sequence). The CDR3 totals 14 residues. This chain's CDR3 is CASSSMDGSYEQYF. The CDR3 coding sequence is TGTGCCAGCAGTTCTATGGACGGCTCCTACGAGCAGTACTTC. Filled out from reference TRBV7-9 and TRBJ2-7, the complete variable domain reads DTGVSQNPRHKITKRGQNVTFRCDPISEHNRLYWYRQTLGQGPEFLTYFQNEAQLEKSRLLSDRFSAERPKGSFSTLEIQRTEQGDSAMYLCASSSMDGSYEQYFGPGTRLTVT.

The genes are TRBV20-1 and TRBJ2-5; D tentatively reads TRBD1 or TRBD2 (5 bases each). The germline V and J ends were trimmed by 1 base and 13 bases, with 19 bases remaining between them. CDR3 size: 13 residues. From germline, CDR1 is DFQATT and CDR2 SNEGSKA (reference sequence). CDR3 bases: TGCAGTGCTAGAGGGGACGTCAAAAACATTCTGTACTTC. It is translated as CSARGDVKNILYF.

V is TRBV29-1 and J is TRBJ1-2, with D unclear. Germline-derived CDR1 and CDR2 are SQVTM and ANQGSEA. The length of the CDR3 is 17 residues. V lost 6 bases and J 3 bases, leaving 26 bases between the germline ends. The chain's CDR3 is CSVSIGREGTEYYGYTF. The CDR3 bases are TGCAGCGTCAGCATCGGAAGGGAGGGAACAGAATACTATGGCTACACCTTC. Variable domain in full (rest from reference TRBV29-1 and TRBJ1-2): SAVISQKPSRDICQRGTSLTIQCQVDSQVTMMFWYRQQPGQSLTLIATANQGSEATYESGFVIDKFPISRPNLTFSTLTVSNMSPEDSSIYLCSVSIGREGTEYYGYTFGSGTRLTVV.

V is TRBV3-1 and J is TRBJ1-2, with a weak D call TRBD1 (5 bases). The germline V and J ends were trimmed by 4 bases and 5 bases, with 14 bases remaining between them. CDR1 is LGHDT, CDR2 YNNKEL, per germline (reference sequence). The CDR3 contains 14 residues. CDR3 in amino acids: CASSRDGGGYGYTF. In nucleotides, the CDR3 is TGTGCCAGCAGCCGAGATGGGGGAGGATATGGCTACACCTTC.

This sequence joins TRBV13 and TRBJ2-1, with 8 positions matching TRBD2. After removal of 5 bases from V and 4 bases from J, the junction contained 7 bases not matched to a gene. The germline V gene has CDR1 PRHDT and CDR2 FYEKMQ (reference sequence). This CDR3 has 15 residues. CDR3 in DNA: TGTGCCAGCAGCCAGGCAGTAGCGGGATACAATGAGCAGTTCTTC. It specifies CASSQAVAGYNEQFF.

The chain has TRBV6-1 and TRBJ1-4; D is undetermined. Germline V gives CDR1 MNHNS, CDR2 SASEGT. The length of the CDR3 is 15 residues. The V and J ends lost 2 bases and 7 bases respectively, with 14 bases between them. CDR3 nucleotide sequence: TGTGCCAGCAGTGAAAGACCGGGAAATGTTGAAAAACTGTTTTTT. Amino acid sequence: CASSERPGNVEKLFF.

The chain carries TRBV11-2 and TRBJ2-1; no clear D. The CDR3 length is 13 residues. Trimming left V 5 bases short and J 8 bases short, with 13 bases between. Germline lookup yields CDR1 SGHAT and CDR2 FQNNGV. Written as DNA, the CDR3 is TGTGCCAGCAGCCCTGCTACCCAAGATGAGCAGTTCTTC. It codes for CASSPATQDEQFF.

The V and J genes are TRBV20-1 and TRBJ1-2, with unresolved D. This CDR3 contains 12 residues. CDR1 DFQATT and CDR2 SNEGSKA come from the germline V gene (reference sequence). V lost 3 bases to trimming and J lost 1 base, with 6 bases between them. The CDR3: CSASQSNYGYTF. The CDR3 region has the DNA TGCAGTGCTAGTCAGAGTAACTATGGCTACACCTTC.

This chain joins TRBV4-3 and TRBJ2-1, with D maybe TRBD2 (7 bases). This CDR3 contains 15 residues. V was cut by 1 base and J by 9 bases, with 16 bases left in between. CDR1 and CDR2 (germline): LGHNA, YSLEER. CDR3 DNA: TGCGCCAGCAGCCAAGTGGGGGGGGCCGTAGGTGAGCAGTTCTTC. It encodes CASSQVGGAVGEQFF.

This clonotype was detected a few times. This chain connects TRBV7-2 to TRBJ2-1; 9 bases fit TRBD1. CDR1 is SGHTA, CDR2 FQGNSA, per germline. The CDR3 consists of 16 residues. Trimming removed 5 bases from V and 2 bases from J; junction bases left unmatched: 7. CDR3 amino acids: CASSPGDRAPYNEQFF. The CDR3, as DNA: TGTGCCAGCAGCCCGGGGGACAGGGCGCCCTACAATGAGCAGTTCTTC.

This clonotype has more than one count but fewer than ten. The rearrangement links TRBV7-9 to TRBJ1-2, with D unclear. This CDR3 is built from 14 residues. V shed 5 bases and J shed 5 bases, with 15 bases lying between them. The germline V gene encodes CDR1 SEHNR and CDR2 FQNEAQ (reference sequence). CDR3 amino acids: CASSLGSVGYGYTF. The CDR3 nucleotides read TGTGCCAGCAGCCTCGGATCTGTGGGGTATGGCTACACCTTC.

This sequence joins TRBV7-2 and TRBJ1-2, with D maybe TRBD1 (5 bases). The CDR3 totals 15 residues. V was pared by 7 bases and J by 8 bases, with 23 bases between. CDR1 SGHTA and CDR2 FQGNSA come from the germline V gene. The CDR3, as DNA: TGTGCCAGCAAGCCGTCTGGGGACGGATTCGGGGGCTACACCTTC. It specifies CASKPSGDGFGGYTF.

The CDR3 DNA reads TGTGCCAGCAGCGTGACAGGGAGTAGAGGTGGGCATTCACCCCTCCACTTT. Amino acids: CASSVTGSRGGHSPLHF. The chain links TRBV7-2 to TRBJ1-6; the match to TRBD1 covers 7 bases. Germline V lookup: CDR1 SGHTA, CDR2 FQGNSA. This CDR3 spans 17 amino acids. V was pared by 5 bases and J by 8 bases, with 15 bases of the junction left unmatched.

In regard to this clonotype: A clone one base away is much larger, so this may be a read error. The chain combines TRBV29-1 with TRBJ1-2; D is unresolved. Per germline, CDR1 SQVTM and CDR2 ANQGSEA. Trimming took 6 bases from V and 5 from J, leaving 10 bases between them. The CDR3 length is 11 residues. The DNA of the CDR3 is TGCAGCGTGCGAGGATCTTATGGCTACACCTTC. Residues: CSVRGSYGYTF.

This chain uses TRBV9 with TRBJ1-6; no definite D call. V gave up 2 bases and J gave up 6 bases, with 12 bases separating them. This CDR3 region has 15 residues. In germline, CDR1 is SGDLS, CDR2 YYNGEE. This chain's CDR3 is CASSVGHGGNSPLHF. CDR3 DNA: TGTGCCAGCAGCGTCGGCCATGGAGGTAATTCACCCCTCCACTTT.

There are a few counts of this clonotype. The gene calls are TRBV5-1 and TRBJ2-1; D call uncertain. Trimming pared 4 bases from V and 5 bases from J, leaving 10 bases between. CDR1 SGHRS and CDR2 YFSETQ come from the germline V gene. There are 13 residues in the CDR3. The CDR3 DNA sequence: TGCGCCAGCAGCGTCCTACCGGACAATGAGCAGTTCTTC. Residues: CASSVLPDNEQFF.

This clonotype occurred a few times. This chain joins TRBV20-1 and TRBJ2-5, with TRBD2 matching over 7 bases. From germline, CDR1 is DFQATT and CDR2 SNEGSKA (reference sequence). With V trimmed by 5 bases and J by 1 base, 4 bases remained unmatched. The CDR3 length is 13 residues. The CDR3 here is CSAARLAQETQYF. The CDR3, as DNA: TGCAGTGCTGCCCGACTAGCCCAAGAGACCCAGTACTTC.

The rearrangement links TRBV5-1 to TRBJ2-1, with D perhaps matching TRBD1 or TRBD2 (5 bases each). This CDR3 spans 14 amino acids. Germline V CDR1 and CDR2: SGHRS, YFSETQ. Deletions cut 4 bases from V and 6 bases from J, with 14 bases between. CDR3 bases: TGCGCCAGCAGCAACCCCGGGACCTTCAATGAGCAGTTCTTC. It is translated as CASSNPGTFNEQFF.